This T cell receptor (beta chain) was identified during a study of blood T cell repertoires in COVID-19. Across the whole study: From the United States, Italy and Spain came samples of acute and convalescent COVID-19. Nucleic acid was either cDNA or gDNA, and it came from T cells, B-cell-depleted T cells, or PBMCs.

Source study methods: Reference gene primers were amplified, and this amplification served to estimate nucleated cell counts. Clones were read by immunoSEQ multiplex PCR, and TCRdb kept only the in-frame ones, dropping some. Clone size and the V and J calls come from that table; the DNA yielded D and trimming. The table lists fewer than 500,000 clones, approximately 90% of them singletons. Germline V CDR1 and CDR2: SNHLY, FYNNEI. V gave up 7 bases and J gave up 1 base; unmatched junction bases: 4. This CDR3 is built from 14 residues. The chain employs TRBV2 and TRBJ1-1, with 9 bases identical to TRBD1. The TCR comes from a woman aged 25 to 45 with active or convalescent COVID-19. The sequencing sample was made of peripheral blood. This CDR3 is CASTEQGANTEAFF. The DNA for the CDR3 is TGTGCCAGCACCGAACAGGGGGCGAACACTGAAGCTTTCTTT. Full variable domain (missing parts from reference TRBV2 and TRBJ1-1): EPEVTQTPSHQVTQMGQEVILRCVPISNHLYFYWYRQILGQKVEFLVSFYNNEISEKSEIFDDQFSVERPDGSNFTLKIRSTKLEDSAMYFCASTEQGANTEAFFGQGTRLTVV.